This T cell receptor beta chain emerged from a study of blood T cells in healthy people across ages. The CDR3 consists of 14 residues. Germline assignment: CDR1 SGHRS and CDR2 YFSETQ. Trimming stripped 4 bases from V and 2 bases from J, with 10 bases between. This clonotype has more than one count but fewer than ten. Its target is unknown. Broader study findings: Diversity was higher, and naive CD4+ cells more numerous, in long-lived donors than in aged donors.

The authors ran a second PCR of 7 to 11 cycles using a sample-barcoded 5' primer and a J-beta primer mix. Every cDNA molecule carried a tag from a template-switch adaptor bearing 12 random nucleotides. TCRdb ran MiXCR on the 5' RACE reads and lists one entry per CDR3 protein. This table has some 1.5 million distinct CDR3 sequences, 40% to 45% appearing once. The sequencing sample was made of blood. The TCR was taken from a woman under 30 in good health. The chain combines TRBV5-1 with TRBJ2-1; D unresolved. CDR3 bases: TGCGCCAGCAGCACGTCATCTACCTACAATGAGCAGTTCTTC. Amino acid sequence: CASSTSSTYNEQFF.